This T cell receptor (beta chain) is drawn from a study of blood T cell repertoires in COVID-19. Study-level information: COVID-19 samples, acute and convalescent, were from the United States, Italy and Spain. From T cells, B-cell-depleted T cells, or PBMCs came the material, which was cDNA or gDNA.

The V segment lost 10 bases and the J segment 2 bases; nucleotides outside the gene matches: 5. The CDR3 length is 14 residues. Germline CDR1 MNHNS, CDR2 SASEGT. In the authors' workflow: Using reference gene primer amplification, nucleated cell counts were estimated. Only in-frame clones appear in the TCRdb table, and some are missing; sequencing was by immunoSEQ multiplex PCR. Clone size and V and J calls were adopted from that table, with D and trimming inferred from the DNA. This sample has around 250,000 clones, with over 75% found just once. Sequenced sample: PBMCs or T cells enriched from blood (not recorded which). The chain carries TRBV6-1 and TRBJ2-2, with 9 bases lining up with TRBD1. This receptor was identified in a woman in her fifties or sixties who had recovered from COVID-19. The chain's CDR3 is CAIRDRENTGELFF. CDR3 coding DNA: TGTGCCATCCGGGACAGGGAAAACACCGGGGAGCTGTTTTTT.